A selection of T cell receptor beta chains follows, all from one sample in a study of T cell responses to AZD1222 COVID-19 vaccine. Profiling relied on immunoSEQ multiplex PCR, and the TCRdb table lists in-frame clones only, not all of them. The table shows about 180,000 clones, with just over 85% occurring only once. The material sequenced was peripheral blood, taken on day 0 of AZD1222 vaccination. Every receptor here comes from an adult in good health. Both conserved end residues are part of each CDR3. The D gene is left open where the match is weak. For some rows the clone size is stated as once, few or many, or as a class when expanded; others skip it.

TRBJ2-5 | TRBV2 | . | . | TGTGCCAGCAGTGTTACCAGGGGCGGGGAGACCCAGTACTTC | CASSVTRGGETQYF
TRBJ1-2 | TRBV2 | . | . | TGTGCCCAGTGGGGGGCAGGTGGTAGCTATGGCTACACCTTC | CAQWGAGGSYGYTF
TRBJ2-1 | TRBV19 | . | TRBD2 | TGTGCCAGTACTCTTAGCGGGGGGGCTGATGAGCAGTTCTTC | CASTLSGGADEQFF
TRBJ2-7 | TRBV12-3/TRBV12-4 | . | TRBD2 | TGTGCCAGCAGAGCGGGGGGCGAGCAGTACTTC | CASRAGGEQYF
TRBJ2-1 | TRBV3-1/TRBV3-2 | . | TRBD2 | TGTGCCAGCAAGCTGGCGGGGGGGCTCAATGAGCAGTTCTTC | CASKLAGGLNEQFF
TRBJ2-7 | TRBV28 | . | TRBD2 | TGTGCCAGCAGTTCCCCCAGTGGTAGCGGGGCCTACGAGCAGTACTTC | CASSSPSGSGAYEQYF
TRBJ1-2 | TRBV29-1 | few | . | TGCAGCGTTGAGGAGGGAAGGGGTGGCTACACCTTC | CSVEEGRGGYTF
TRBJ1-1 | TRBV12-3/TRBV12-4 | . | . | TGTGCCAGCAGTTTACAGGAGAACACTGAAGCTTTCTTT | CASSLQENTEAFF
TRBJ1-2 | TRBV6-1 | . | . | TGTGCCAGCACCATACAGAGTACCTATGGCTACACCTTC | CASTIQSTYGYTF
TRBJ2-3 | TRBV5-1 | once | . | TGCGCCAGCAGCTTGGAAGGCACAGGGTACCCAGATACGCAGTATTTT | CASSLEGTGYPDTQYF
TRBJ1-5 | TRBV10-3 | . | . | TGTGCCATCAGTGACGGGGGGGCCGGGCAGCCCCAGCATTTT | CAISDGGAGQPQHF
TRBJ1-2 | TRBV27 | . | . | TGTGCCAGCAGTTTAAACAGGATGGGGGGCTACACCTTC | CASSLNRMGGYTF
TRBJ1-5 | TRBV30 | . | . | TGTGCCTGGAGCCGGGGGAGCAATCAGCCCCAGCATTTT | CAWSRGSNQPQHF
TRBJ2-5 | TRBV3-1/TRBV3-2 | . | . | TGTGCCAGCAGTCGACAGCCCCTCGGGGAGACCCAGTACTTC | CASSRQPLGETQYF
TRBJ1-3 | TRBV7-3 | . | . | TGTGCCAGCAGCTTACTTGCTGGAAACACCATATATTTT | CASSLLAGNTIYF
TRBJ1-2 | TRBV3-1/TRBV3-2 | . | TRBD1 | TGTGCCAGCAGCCAACTGGACAGGTCGAATGGCTACACCTTC | CASSQLDRSNGYTF
TRBJ2-3 | TRBV6-4 | . | TRBD2 | TGTGCCAGCAGTGAGGCTAGCGGGGGCCACACAGATACGCAGTATTTT | CASSEASGGHTDTQYF
TRBJ2-5 | TRBV9 | . | . | TGTGCCAGCAGCCGAGGGACGGCAGAGACCCAGTACTTC | CASSRGTAETQYF
TRBJ2-1 | TRBV14 | . | . | TGTGCCAGCAGCCAAGATCCCGGGACGAAGCAGTTCTTC | CASSQDPGTKQFF
TRBJ2-7 | TRBV18 | . | . | TGTGCCAGCTCACCTACCACAACGTCTGTCGAGCAGTACTTC | CASSPTTTSVEQYF
TRBJ1-2 | TRBV6-1 | . | TRBD1 | TGTGCCAGCAGTGAATATACCGACAGGGTGGGAGGCTACACCTTC | CASSEYTDRVGGYTF
TRBJ2-1 | TRBV6-5 | . | . | TGTGCCAGCAGTTACTCGAAGGGGGGCGGGGGCTATGAGCAGTTCTTC | CASSYSKGGGGYEQFF
TRBJ1-6 | TRBV7-2 | . | TRBD1 | TGTGCCAGCAGCATGGGACAGCCGAGCTCCTATAATTCACCCCTCCACTTT | CASSMGQPSSYNSPLHF
TRBJ2-7 | TRBV4-2 | . | . | TGTGCCAGCAGCCAAGGGTGGGAATTAGAGCAGTACTTC | CASSQGWELEQYF
TRBJ2-7 | TRBV7-2 | . | TRBD1 | TGTGCCAGCAGCTCCGAACCCCGGGACAGCGATGTGCAGCAGTACTTC | CASSSEPRDSDVQQYF
TRBJ2-7 | TRBV4-1 | . | TRBD1 | TGCGCCAGCAGCCAAGAGCTTGAGACAGGGCCCTACGAGCAGTACTTC | CASSQELETGPYEQYF
TRBJ1-2 | TRBV9 | . | . | TGTGCCAGCAGCGTAGACCCGAGAAACTATGGCTACACCTTC | CASSVDPRNYGYTF
TRBJ1-5 | TRBV19 | . | TRBD1 | TGTGCCAGTAGCCAGACAGGGGGAAGCAATCAGCCCCAGCATTTT | CASSQTGGSNQPQHF
TRBJ1-1 | TRBV6-5 | . | . | TGTGCCAGCAGCTACGACCTGACAGGGAACACTGAAGCTTTCTTT | CASSYDLTGNTEAFF
TRBJ1-2 | TRBV7-2 | . | . | TGTGCCAGCAGCCTAAGGGGAGATAACTATGGCTACACCTTC | CASSLRGDNYGYTF
TRBJ2-5 | TRBV18 | . | . | TGTGCCAGCTCACCACTAGGAGAAGAGACCCAGTACTTC | CASSPLGEETQYF
TRBJ2-5 | TRBV6-1 | . | . | TGTGCCAGCAGTGAACAGGGGCGCGGGGAGACCCAGTACTTC | CASSEQGRGETQYF
TRBJ1-1 | TRBV6-5 | . | TRBD1 | TGTGCCAGCAGTTACTCTGGACAGGGCGTGAACACTGAAGCTTTCTTT | CASSYSGQGVNTEAFF
TRBJ2-3 | TRBV3-1/TRBV3-2 | . | . | TGTGCCAGCAGCCAAGACGGGCCCCCCCGGTATACGCAGTATTTT | CASSQDGPPRYTQYF
TRBJ2-3 | TRBV2 | . | TRBD1 | TGTGCCAGTAGCAGGGGGCTCAGCACAGATACGCAGTATTTT | CASSRGLSTDTQYF
TRBJ1-5 | TRBV10-1 | once | . | TGCGCCAGCAGTGAGTCGAGGGGCGCGGATCAGCCCCAGCATTTT | CASSESRGADQPQHF
TRBJ2-5 | TRBV10-3 | . | . | TGTGCCATCAGTGAGTCGGGAACAGTCGGCTCTCAAGAGACCCAGTACTTC | CAISESGTVGSQETQYF
TRBJ2-1 | TRBV11-2 | . | TRBD1 | TGTGCCAGCAGCTTAGAGGGGACAGGGGGTTTCAATGAGCAGTTCTTC | CASSLEGTGGFNEQFF
TRBJ1-2 | TRBV19 | few | . | TGTGCCAGTACTCAACAGACAGCCCCGGGACCGAACTATGGCTACACCTTC | CASTQQTAPGPNYGYTF
TRBJ1-6 | TRBV4-1 | . | TRBD1 | TGCGCCAGCAGCCAAGGGACAGGCTATAATTCACCCCTCCACTTT | CASSQGTGYNSPLHF
TRBJ1-1 | TRBV28 | . | . | TGTGCCAGCAGTTTTCGGGACACTGAAGCTTTCTTT | CASSFRDTEAFF
TRBJ2-5 | TRBV5-1 | . | . | TGCGCCAGCAGCACCCCCCGAGGGGAGACCCAGTACTTC | CASSTPRGETQYF
TRBJ1-1 | TRBV9 | once | . | TGTGCCAGCAGCGCGGTAGGTACGGGGTCGGCTTTCTTT | CASSAVGTGSAFF
TRBJ1-5 | TRBV6-2/TRBV6-3 | . | . | TGTGCCAGCAGTTACGGCAGACTAAAAGATCAGCCCCAGCATTTT | CASSYGRLKDQPQHF
TRBJ1-4 | TRBV7-2 | . | . | TGTGCCAGCAGCTCCGTTGGGGGCGGGTACGGCCTGTTTTTT | CASSSVGGGYGLFF
TRBJ2-5 | TRBV2 | . | . | TGTGCCAGCAGTGAATTTTGGGGTCAAGAGACCCAGTACTTC | CASSEFWGQETQYF
TRBJ2-6 | TRBV2 | . | . | TGTGCCAGCAAAGGGACTCCTAGCTCTGGGGCCAACGTCCTGACTTTC | CASKGTPSSGANVLTF
TRBJ2-2 | TRBV3-1/TRBV3-2 | . | TRBD2 | TGTGCCAGCAGCCAAGCGGGGGGAGGGTCCGGGGAGCTGTTTTTT | CASSQAGGGSGELFF
TRBJ2-7 | TRBV27 | . | . | TGTGCCAGCCTATCTCTAGGGGGGCCGGGAGAGCAGTACTTC | CASLSLGGPGEQYF
TRBJ1-1 | TRBV29-1 | . | TRBD1 | TGCAGCGTCCGTGACAGGGGGCTCACTGAAGCTTTCTTT | CSVRDRGLTEAFF
TRBJ1-2 | TRBV27 | . | TRBD1 | TGTGCCAGCAGTTTATGGACCGGGACAGGGTACTATGGCTACACCTTC | CASSLWTGTGYYGYTF
TRBJ2-3 | TRBV12-3/TRBV12-4 | . | . | TGTGCCAGCAGCTCTCGGGGAATTACGCAGTATTTT | CASSSRGITQYF
TRBJ1-2 | TRBV7-9 | few | TRBD1 | TGTGCCAGCAGCCTAAGCTACGGACAGGACGCACTTCTCTATGGCTACACCTTC | CASSLSYGQDALLYGYTF
TRBJ2-1 | TRBV27 | . | TRBD1 | TGTGCCAGCAGTTTAGGGACGGGACAGGGGAGGGGAAAGGAGCAGTTCTTC | CASSLGTGQGRGKEQFF